The 24 T cell receptor beta chains presented below share a single source sample, sequenced in a study of cytomegalovirus exposure and HLA in healthy donors. Researchers ran the PCR with 60 Vbeta and 13 Jbeta primers. The assay was immunoSEQ multiplex PCR, and TCRdb's table has in-frame clones only and misses some. The table has fewer than 100,000 clones, around 74% seen once. Material: PBMCs. These receptors all come from a man aged 40-55 years in good health and CMV-seropositive.

The V gene is TRBV5-4, the J gene TRBJ2-2, with D tentatively TRBD1 (5 bases). The CDR3 loop spans 14 amino acids. Deletions cut 1 base from V and 7 bases from J, with 11 bases between. The germline CDR1 and CDR2 sequences are SGHNT and YYREEE (reference sequence). This chain's CDR3 is CASSLIRDGGELFF. Written as DNA, the CDR3 is TGTGCCAGCAGCTTGATCAGGGATGGCGGGGAGCTGTTTTTT.

The chain is built from TRBV2 and TRBJ2-7, with D possibly TRBD2 on 6 matching bases. Deletions cut 8 bases from V and 0 bases from J, with 11 bases between. The CDR3 length is 13 residues. Per germline, CDR1 SNHLY and CDR2 FYNNEI. The CDR3 DNA reads TGTGCCAGCGGACGCGGGACCTCCTACGAGCAGTACTTC. This gives the protein CASGRGTSYEQYF.

The chain has TRBV11-1 and TRBJ2-5; a possible D gene is TRBD1 (6 bases). Trimming stripped 5 bases from V and 5 bases from J, with 18 bases between. The CDR3 spans 15 residues. Germline CDR1 and CDR2: SGHAT and FQDESV (reference sequence). The chain's CDR3 is CASSLPGTPGETQYF. The DNA of the CDR3 is TGTGCCAGCAGCCTCCCAGGGACACCGGGGGAGACCCAGTACTTC.

V gene TRBV28 combines with J gene TRBJ2-6; possibly TRBD2 for D (5 bases). The CDR3 loop spans 18 amino acids. Germline assignment: CDR1 MDHEN and CDR2 SYDVKM. The V end lost 0 bases, the J end lost 0 bases, and 12 bases lay between the germline ends. The CDR3 sequence: CASSLWGGSSSGANVLTF. CDR3 sequence (DNA): TGTGCCAGCAGTTTATGGGGCGGGTCGAGCTCTGGGGCCAACGTCCTGACTTTC.

This chain links TRBV5-1 with TRBJ1-4; 7 nucleotides agree with TRBD1. Germline CDR1 reads SGHRS; CDR2 reads YFSETQ. CDR3 length equals 15 residues. J lost 7 bases, V lost 0 bases, and 6 bases had no gene match. The CDR3 here is CASSLELAGGEKLFF. As DNA, the CDR3 is TGCGCCAGCAGCTTGGAGTTGGCAGGGGGTGAAAAACTGTTTTTT.

The chain couples TRBV5-1 to TRBJ1-2, with 8 bases lining up with TRBD1. Germline loops: CDR1 SGHRS, CDR2 YFSETQ. J lost 4 bases, V lost 0 bases, and 2 bases had no gene match. The CDR3 has 14 amino acids. This chain's CDR3 is CASSLGTGSYGYTF. CDR3 nucleotide sequence: TGCGCCAGCAGCTTGGGGACAGGGAGCTATGGCTACACCTTC.

The chain combines TRBV10-2 with TRBJ2-7; TRBD1 matches at 11 bases. The CDR3 totals 13 residues. The V and J ends lost 7 bases and 6 bases, in that order; junction bases with no gene match: 5. Germline assignment: CDR1 WSHSY and CDR2 SAAADI. This CDR3 is CASTGQGAREQYF. CDR3 sequence (DNA): TGCGCCAGCACAGGACAGGGGGCGCGCGAGCAGTACTTC.

Only a few counts were recorded for this clone. The chain is built from TRBV29-1 and TRBJ2-1; perhaps TRBD1 as D (5 bases). Germline CDR1 is SQVTM and CDR2 is ANQGSEA. The CDR3 spans 13 residues. Trimming took off 8 bases at V and 2 bases at J, with 13 bases between the two ends. In DNA form, the CDR3 reads TGCAGCTCTTCGACAGTCCCCTACAATGAGCAGTTCTTC. The encoded protein is CSSSTVPYNEQFF.

This clone was observed a few times. The genes are TRBV4-2 and TRBJ1-1; D is undetermined. The CDR3 length is 15 residues. The germline CDR1 and CDR2 sequences are LGHNA and YNFKEQ. Trimming pared 2 bases from V and 2 bases from J, leaving 12 bases between. In nucleotides, the CDR3 is TGTGCCAGCAGCCAAAATATCGGCGGAAACACTGAAGCTTTCTTT. It yields the protein CASSQNIGGNTEAFF.

This clone was seen more than once but under ten times. CDR3 loop: CASSEGTGTYGYTF. The CDR3 DNA is TGTGCCAGCAGTGAAGGGACAGGGACTTATGGCTACACCTTC. This chain uses TRBV2 with TRBJ1-2; 8 nucleotides agree with TRBD1. V lost 1 base and J lost 5; bases outside the gene matches: 3. The CDR3 loop spans 14 amino acids. CDR1 is SNHLY, CDR2 FYNNEI, per germline. The variable domain in full, with the rest retrieved from reference TRBV2 and TRBJ1-2, is EPEVTQTPSHQVTQMGQEVILRCVPISNHLYFYWYRQILGQKVEFLVSFYNNEISEKSEIFDDQFSVERPDGSNFTLKIRSTKLEDSAMYFCASSEGTGTYGYTFGSGTRLTVV.

The chain is built from TRBV6-5 and TRBJ2-2; 11 positions agree with TRBD2. CDR1 is MNHEY, CDR2 SVGAGI, per germline. CDR3 length: 15 amino acids. Unmatched junction bases numbered 7, after V lost 6 bases and J lost 7 bases. CDR3 in amino acids: CASRLLAGEDGELFF. CDR3 nucleotide sequence: TGTGCCAGCAGGCTACTAGCGGGAGAAGACGGGGAGCTGTTTTTT.

The chain is built from TRBV6-6 and TRBJ2-7; TRBD1 aligns across 10 bases. Germline CDR1 reads MNHNY; CDR2 reads SVGAGI (reference sequence). V lost 0 bases and J lost 0; bases outside the gene matches: 2. The CDR3 has 16 residues. CDR3 nucleotide sequence: TGTGCCAGCAGTTACTCGTGGGACAGGGGCTCCTACGAGCAGTACTTC. Translating gives CASSYSWDRGSYEQYF.

CDR3 nucleotides: TGCGCCAGCAGCTTGGCGGGACAGGGCACAGATACGCAGTATTTT. Translation: CASSLAGQGTDTQYF. The chain has TRBV5-1 and TRBJ2-3; TRBD1 aligns across 8 bases. V lost 0 bases to trimming and J lost 1 base; unmatched junction nucleotides: 1. The CDR3 is made up of 15 amino acids. CDR1 and CDR2 from the germline V gene are SGHRS and YFSETQ.

This clone was seen a handful of times. The rearrangement links TRBV28 to TRBJ1-2; 8 bases align to TRBD1. This CDR3 has 16 amino acids. Germline CDR1 is MDHEN and CDR2 is SYDVKM. The junction had 13 bases not matched to a gene; V was cut back by 6 bases and J by 4 bases. CDR3 region: CASSPVSGTGTYGYTF. The CDR3 nucleotides read TGTGCCAGCAGCCCGGTTTCCGGGACAGGAACCTATGGCTACACCTTC.

This clone was seen only a few times. The chain uses TRBV15 and TRBJ2-6, with unresolved D. Germline lookup yields CDR1 LNHNV and CDR2 YYDKDF (reference sequence). V dropped 1 base and J dropped 8 bases, with 18 bases sitting between them. CDR3 size: 17 residues. CDR3 in amino acids: CATSRGPDNLRTNVLTF. The CDR3 DNA reads as TGTGCCACCAGCAGAGGTCCAGACAACCTCAGGACCAACGTCCTGACTTTC.

This chain uses TRBV9 with TRBJ2-6; a weak D match, TRBD2 (6 bases). Germline CDR1 and CDR2: SGDLS and YYNGEE. The CDR3 spans 17 residues. Trimming left V 3 bases short and J 2 bases short, with 15 bases between. The CDR3 sequence: CASSEWETGAGANVLTF. Here the CDR3 DNA reads TGTGCCAGCAGCGAGTGGGAGACGGGAGCTGGGGCCAACGTCCTGACTTTC. Full variable domain (missing parts from reference TRBV9 and TRBJ2-6): DSGVTQTPKHLITATGQRVTLRCSPRSGDLSVYWYQQSLDQGLQFLIQYYNGEERAKGNILERFSAQQFPDLHSELNLSSLELGDSALYFCASSEWETGAGANVLTFGAGSRLTVL.

J is TRBJ1-3 and V is TRBV5-6; tentative D call: TRBD1 (5 bases). Germline CDR1 reads SGHDT; CDR2 reads YYEEEE. This CDR3 region has 15 residues. Trimming pared 0 bases from V and 0 bases from J, leaving 7 bases between. As DNA, the CDR3 is TGTGCCAGCAGCTTGGGACAGATCTCTGGAAACACCATATATTTT. This encodes CASSLGQISGNTIYF.

The chain combines TRBV6-5 with TRBJ2-1; TRBD2 aligns across 7 bases. Germline CDR1 is MNHEY and CDR2 is SVGAGI. This CDR3 spans 14 amino acids. The trim removed 2 bases at V and 5 bases at J, leaving 3 bases unmatched. The CDR3: CASSYASGNNEQFF. The CDR3 region has the DNA TGTGCCAGCAGTTACGCTAGCGGCAACAATGAGCAGTTCTTC.

This clone is a singleton in its sample. This sequence joins TRBV6-6 and TRBJ2-1, with 8 bases that match TRBD2. V was clipped by 6 bases and J by 6 bases; unmatched bases: 10. The CDR3 totals 15 residues. Germline-derived CDR1 and CDR2 are MNHNY and SVGAGI (reference sequence). CDR3 sequence (DNA): TGTGCCAGCAGCCCCGCGGGGGGAGTAGGCAATGAGCAGTTCTTC. This sequence encodes CASSPAGGVGNEQFF.

The CDR3 reads CASTQGQGFGYTF. CDR3 sequence (DNA): TGTGCCAGCACCCAGGGACAGGGGTTTGGCTACACCTTC. The chain recombines TRBV2 with TRBJ1-2; 10 nucleotides agree with TRBD1. Trimming took 7 bases from V and 7 from J; bases not matched to a gene: 6. The CDR3 runs to 13 residues. From germline, CDR1 is SNHLY and CDR2 FYNNEI.

This CDR3 reads CASRGLATSDTQYF. For the CDR3, the DNA is TGTGCCAGCAGGGGACTAGCGACCTCTGATACGCAGTATTTT. The genes are TRBV7-2 and TRBJ2-3; TRBD2 matches at 10 bases. Germline V gene sequence: CDR1 SGHTA, CDR2 FQGNSA. This CDR3 is 14 amino acids long. J gave up 6 bases and V 6 bases, and 6 bases lay outside the gene matches.

DNA for the CDR3: TGTGCCAGCACCCCCCTTGTGGCCAAATCCTATGGCTACACCTTC. This translates into CASTPLVAKSYGYTF. The genes are TRBV6-1 and TRBJ1-2; D remains unclear. This CDR3 is 15 amino acids long. Trimming shortened V by 7 bases and J by 4 bases, and 19 bases separated the two germline ends. Germline lookup yields CDR1 MNHNS and CDR2 SASEGT.

The CDR3 nucleotides read TGTGCCAGCACCCTATGGGGGGGGGAGCAACAGCCCCAGCATTTT. As protein: CASTLWGGEQQPQHF. The chain uses TRBV2 and TRBJ1-5; D possibly corresponds to TRBD1 (5 bases). Germline V gives CDR1 SNHLY, CDR2 FYNNEI. V gave up 7 bases and J gave up 7 bases, with 20 bases separating them. CDR3 length: 15 residues.

About this clone itself: This sample includes further DNA sequences coding for the same CDR3. This chain connects TRBV5-4 to TRBJ2-1, with 9 bases identical to TRBD1. Germline V gene lookup returns CDR1 SGHNT and CDR2 YYREEE (reference sequence). The J segment lost 5 bases and the V segment lost 2 bases, leaving 5 bases of the junction unmatched. The CDR3 spans 15 residues. The CDR3 region is CASSFPGQGNNEQFF. For the CDR3, the DNA is TGTGCCAGCAGCTTTCCGGGACAGGGCAACAATGAGCAGTTCTTC.